These 20 T cell receptor beta chains originate from one sample sequenced in a study of blood T cell repertoires in COVID-19. Here immunoSEQ multiplex PCR was the method, and the copy in TCRdb shows in-frame clones only, minus some. The profile shows some 150,000 clones, 84% of them singletons. The source material was peripheral blood. The receptors derive from a human donor in a cohort sampled during active COVID-19.

This chain connects TRBV19 to TRBJ1-2; D is ambiguous. V was trimmed by 3 bases and J by 6 bases, leaving 11 bases between them. This CDR3 comprises 13 residues. Germline V gene data show CDR1 as LNHDA and CDR2 as SQIVND (reference sequence). The CDR3 loop is CASSIGEGDGYTF. For the CDR3, the DNA is TGTGCCAGTAGTATCGGAGAGGGTGATGGCTACACCTTC.

The V gene is TRBV6-6, the J gene TRBJ1-1, with 8 bases lining up with TRBD1. The ends lost 6 bases at V and 3 bases at J; junction bases unmatched: 6. The CDR3 spans 14 residues. Germline-derived CDR1 and CDR2 are MNHNY and SVGAGI (reference sequence). As DNA, the CDR3 is TGTGCCAGCAGACGGACAGGGAGGGACACTGAAGCTTTCTTT. It codes for CASRRTGRDTEAFF.

This chain joins TRBV4-2 and TRBJ2-3, with 10 bases that match TRBD2. Germline V CDR1 and CDR2: LGHNA, YNFKEQ. The CDR3 is 15 residues long. The V and J ends lost 0 bases and 12 bases, in that order; junction bases with no gene match: 9. This CDR3 is CASSQESVAGGPQYF. In nucleotides, the CDR3 is TGTGCCAGCAGCCAAGAGTCCGTAGCGGGGGGCCCACAGTATTTT.

The J gene is TRBJ1-1, the V gene TRBV2; TRBD1 is a possible D gene (5 bases). Per germline, CDR1 SNHLY and CDR2 FYNNEI. The CDR3 runs to 13 residues. V was cut by 3 bases and J by 9 bases, with 14 bases left in between. CDR3 amino acids: CASSDEVGLKAFF. For the CDR3, the DNA is TGTGCCAGCAGTGATGAGGTGGGACTCAAAGCTTTCTTT.

The chain carries TRBV25-1 and TRBJ2-4; D call uncertain. Trimming left V 2 bases short and J 2 bases short, with 10 bases between. Per the germline V gene, CDR1 is MGHDK and CDR2 is SYGVNS. The CDR3 contains 15 residues. The CDR3 coding sequence is TGTGCCAGCAGTGAAGCCTACCCGTCCAAAAACATTCAGTACTTC. Its protein is CASSEAYPSKNIQYF.

The chain carries TRBV6-6 and TRBJ1-2, with 12 bases matching TRBD1. This CDR3 has 17 residues. The ends lost 5 bases at V and 5 bases at J; junction bases unmatched: 12. Germline V gene sequence: CDR1 MNHNY, CDR2 SVGAGI (reference sequence). CDR3 protein: CASSPVPGQGARYGYTF. The CDR3 bases are TGTGCCAGCAGTCCTGTCCCGGGACAGGGGGCGCGGTATGGCTACACCTTC.

The J gene is TRBJ2-1, the V gene TRBV10-3, with 13 bases fitting TRBD2. The CDR3 spans 16 residues. Losses at the gene ends were 6 bases for V and 4 bases for J; bases not matched to a gene: 6. CDR1 and CDR2 from the germline V gene are ENHRY and SYGVKD. CDR3 loop: CAISRGTSGKYNEQFF. CDR3 sequence (DNA): TGTGCCATCAGCAGAGGGACTAGCGGGAAATACAATGAGCAGTTCTTC.

V gene TRBV9 combines with J gene TRBJ1-1; no reliable D call. Germline V lookup: CDR1 SGDLS, CDR2 YYNGEE. The V gene lost 4 bases and the J gene lost 4 bases, with 8 bases spanning the gap. This CDR3 has 12 amino acids. Here the CDR3 DNA reads TGTGCCAGCAGCTCTATAACCACTGAAGCTTTCTTT. This gives the protein CASSSITTEAFF.

The gene calls are TRBV19 and TRBJ1-5; 10 bases are shared with TRBD1. The CDR3 sequence is 15 residues long. Germline values: CDR1 LNHDA, CDR2 SQIVND (reference sequence). V shed 8 bases and J 0 bases; nucleotides not matched to a gene: 4. The DNA of the CDR3 is TGTGCCAGTGCCGGACAGGGGGATAGCAATCAGCCCCAGCATTTT. It translates to CASAGQGDSNQPQHF. Full variable domain (missing parts from reference TRBV19 and TRBJ1-5): DGGITQSPKYLFRKEGQNVTLSCEQNLNHDAMYWYRQDPGQGLRLIYYSQIVNDFQKGDIAEGYSVSREKKESFPLTVTSAQKNPTAFYLCASAGQGDSNQPQHFGDGTRLSIL.

The genes are TRBV7-2 and TRBJ1-3; tentatively, D is TRBD1 (5 bases). V lost 5 bases, J lost 8 bases, and 13 bases lay in between. CDR1 SGHTA and CDR2 FQGNSA come from the germline V gene. The CDR3 has 13 residues. The chain's CDR3 is CASSASGADTIYF. CDR3 DNA: TGTGCCAGCAGCGCGAGTGGGGCAGACACCATATATTTT.

The sample holds one count of this clone. V is TRBV3-1 (or the pseudogene TRBV3-2) and J is TRBJ1-2, with D perhaps matching TRBD1 (5 bases). Germline V CDR1 and CDR2: LGHDT, YNNKEL (reference sequence). The length of the CDR3 is 15 residues. V lost 4 bases to trimming and J lost 5 bases, with 17 bases between them. The CDR3 sequence: CASSLYSGSGYGYTF. The CDR3 bases are TGTGCCAGCAGCCTATATTCAGGGTCAGGGTATGGCTACACCTTC.

V is TRBV29-1 and J is TRBJ1-1, with 7 bases matching TRBD1. Germline values: CDR1 SQVTM, CDR2 ANQGSEA. The V segment lost 6 bases and the J segment 11 bases; nucleotides outside the gene matches: 12. CDR3 length equals 12 residues. The CDR3 DNA reads as TGCAGCGTGCCCCTGTTGGACAGGATCGCTTTCTTT. It codes for CSVPLLDRIAFF.

The J gene is TRBJ2-2, the V gene TRBV6-1, with 9 bases identical to TRBD2. The V segment lost 4 bases and the J segment 4 bases; nucleotides outside the gene matches: 7. The CDR3 length is 16 residues. CDR1 and CDR2 (germline): MNHNS, SASEGT. The CDR3 DNA sequence: TGTGCCAGCAGTGGAATTAGCGGGGGTTCCACCGGGGAGCTGTTTTTT. It yields the protein CASSGISGGSTGELFF.

The rearrangement joins TRBV5-1 to TRBJ2-1; TRBD2 agrees at 7 bases. Unmatched junction bases numbered 4, after V lost 4 bases and J lost 9 bases. The germline V gene encodes CDR1 SGHRS and CDR2 YFSETQ. The length of the CDR3 is 12 residues. The CDR3 DNA reads TGCGCCAGCAGCCCCGGGGAGGGTGAGCAGTTCTTC. Translation gives CASSPGEGEQFF.

This clone was seen only a few times. The chain is built from TRBV30 and TRBJ1-3; D call uncertain. In germline, CDR1 is GTSNPN, CDR2 SVGIG (reference sequence). Deletions cut 6 bases from V and 0 bases from J, with 3 bases between. CDR3 length equals 11 residues. The CDR3 sequence is CACHSGNTIYF. DNA for the CDR3: TGTGCCTGCCACTCTGGAAACACCATATATTTT.

The chain recombines TRBV4-2 with TRBJ1-1; the match to TRBD1 covers 7 bases. J was trimmed by 3 bases and V by 4 bases; bases with no gene match: 2. The CDR3 has 13 residues. CDR1 is LGHNA and CDR2 is YNFKEQ in the germline V gene. DNA of the CDR3: TGTGCCAGCAGCCGCCAGGGGGACACTGAAGCTTTCTTT. Protein product: CASSRQGDTEAFF.

This clone was found a few times. The chain carries TRBV7-9 and TRBJ2-2, with D tentatively TRBD1 (5 bases). Germline V CDR1 and CDR2: SEHNR, FQNEAQ (reference sequence). There are 18 residues in the CDR3. Trimming stripped 2 bases from V and 5 bases from J, with 21 bases between. CDR3: CASSLLGVGSMRTGELFF. The CDR3 DNA reads as TGTGCCAGCAGCTTACTAGGGGTCGGGTCAATGAGGACCGGGGAGCTGTTTTTT.

For the CDR3, the DNA is TGTGCCAGCAGCTCCAGGGGGTTGGATCAGCCCCAGCATTTT. It translates to CASSSRGLDQPQHF. The chain employs TRBV7-8 and TRBJ1-5; 7 nucleotides match TRBD1. From germline, CDR1 is SGHVS and CDR2 FQNEAQ. The length of the CDR3 is 14 residues. V dropped 4 bases and J dropped 5; count of bases not matched to a gene: 5.

This chain connects TRBV6-6 to TRBJ2-1, with 14 positions matching TRBD2. Germline V gives CDR1 MNHNY, CDR2 SVGAGI (reference sequence). The trim removed 6 bases at V and 6 bases at J, leaving 4 bases unmatched. The CDR3 consists of 15 residues. The CDR3 loop is CASRRLAGGPNEQFF. CDR3 sequence (DNA): TGTGCCAGCAGGCGACTAGCGGGAGGGCCCAATGAGCAGTTCTTC.

This clone was counted between two and nine times. V usage is TRBV7-9 and J usage is TRBJ2-2; D is uncertain. There are 13 residues in the CDR3. Trimming took off 7 bases at V and 6 bases at J, with 12 bases between the two ends. Germline V gene lookup returns CDR1 SEHNR and CDR2 FQNEAQ (reference sequence). The CDR3 DNA reads TGTGCCAGCAACCGGCCTGCGGCCGGGGAGCTGTTTTTT. Amino acids: CASNRPAAGELFF.